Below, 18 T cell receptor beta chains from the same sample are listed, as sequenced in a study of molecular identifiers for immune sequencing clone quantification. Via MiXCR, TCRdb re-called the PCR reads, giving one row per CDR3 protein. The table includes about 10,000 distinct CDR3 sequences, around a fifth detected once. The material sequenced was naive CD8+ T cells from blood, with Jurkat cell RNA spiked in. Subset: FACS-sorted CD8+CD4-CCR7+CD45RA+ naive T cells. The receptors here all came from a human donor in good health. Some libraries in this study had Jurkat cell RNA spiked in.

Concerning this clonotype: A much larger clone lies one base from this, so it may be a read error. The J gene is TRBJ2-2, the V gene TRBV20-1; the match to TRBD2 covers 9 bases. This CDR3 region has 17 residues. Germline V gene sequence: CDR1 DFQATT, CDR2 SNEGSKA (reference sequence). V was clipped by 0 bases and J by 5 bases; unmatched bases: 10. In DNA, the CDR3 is TGCAGTGCTAGAGATCCTACTAGCGGGCGATGGACCGGGGAGCTGTTTTTT. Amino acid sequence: CSARDPTSGRWTGELFF.

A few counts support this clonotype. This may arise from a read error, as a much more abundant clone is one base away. The CDR3 protein is CASSTPRGTNQPQHF. In nucleotides, the CDR3 is TGTGCCAGCAGTACCCCCCGGGGCACAAATCAGCCCCAGCATTTT. The chain recombines TRBV28 with TRBJ1-5; a possible D gene is TRBD1 (5 bases). The germline V gene encodes CDR1 MDHEN and CDR2 SYDVKM. Trimming shortened V by 5 bases and J by 4 bases, and 15 bases separated the two germline ends. There are 15 residues in the CDR3.

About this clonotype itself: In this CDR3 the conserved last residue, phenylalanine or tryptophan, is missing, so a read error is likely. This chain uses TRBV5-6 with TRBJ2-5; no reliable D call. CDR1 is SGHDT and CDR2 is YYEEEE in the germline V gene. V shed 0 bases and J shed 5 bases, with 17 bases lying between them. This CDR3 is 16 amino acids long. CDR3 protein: CASSLEPEASQETQYS. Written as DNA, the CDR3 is TGTGCCAGCAGCTTGGAGCCTGAGGCTAGTCAGGAGACCCAGTACTCC.

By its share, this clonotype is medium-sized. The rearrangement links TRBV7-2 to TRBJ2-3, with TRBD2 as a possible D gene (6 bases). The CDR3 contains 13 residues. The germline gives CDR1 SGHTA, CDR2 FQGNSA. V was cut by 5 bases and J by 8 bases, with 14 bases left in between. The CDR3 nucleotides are TGTGCCAGCAGCACGGGAGTGACGGGTACGCAGTATTTT. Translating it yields CASSTGVTGTQYF.

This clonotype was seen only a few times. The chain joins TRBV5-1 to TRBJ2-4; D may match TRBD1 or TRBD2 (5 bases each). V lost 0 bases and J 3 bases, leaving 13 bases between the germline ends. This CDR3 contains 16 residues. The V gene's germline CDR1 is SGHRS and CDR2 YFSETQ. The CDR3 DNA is TGCGCCAGCAGCTTGGGGGACCGGCAAATCAAAAACATTCAGTACTTC. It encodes CASSLGDRQIKNIQYF.

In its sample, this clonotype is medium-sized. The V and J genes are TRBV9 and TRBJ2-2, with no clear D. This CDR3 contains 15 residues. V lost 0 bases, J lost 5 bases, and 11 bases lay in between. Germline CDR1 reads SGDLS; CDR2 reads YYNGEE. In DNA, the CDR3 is TGTGCCAGCAGCGTAGTCGTCGGATCGACCGGGGAGCTGTTTTTT. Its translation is CASSVVVGSTGELFF.

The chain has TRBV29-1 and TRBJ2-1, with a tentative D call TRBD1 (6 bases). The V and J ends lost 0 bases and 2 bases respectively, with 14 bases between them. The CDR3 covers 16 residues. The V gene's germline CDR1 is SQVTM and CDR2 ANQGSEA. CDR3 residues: CSVEDLSGDTYNEQFF. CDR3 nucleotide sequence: TGCAGCGTTGAAGATCTATCAGGGGATACCTACAATGAGCAGTTCTTC.

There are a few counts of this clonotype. CDR3 bases: TGTGCCACCCGCCGCCCCTCTTGGGATGAGCAGTTCTTC. It codes for CATRRPSWDEQFF. This chain connects TRBV12-3 or TRBV12-4 to TRBJ2-1; D remains unclear. The CDR3 is 13 residues long. Trimming left V 10 bases short and J 8 bases short, with 18 bases between.

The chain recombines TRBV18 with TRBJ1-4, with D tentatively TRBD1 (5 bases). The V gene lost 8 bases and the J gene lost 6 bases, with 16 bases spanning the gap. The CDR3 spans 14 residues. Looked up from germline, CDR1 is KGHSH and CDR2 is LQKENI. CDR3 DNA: TGTGCCAGCACACACCGGGACCAATATGAAAAACTGTTTTTT. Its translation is CASTHRDQYEKLFF.

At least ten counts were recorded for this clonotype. The CDR3 loop reads CASSFMGLVTDTQYF. The CDR3 DNA sequence: TGTGCCAGCAGTTTCATGGGACTGGTCACAGATACGCAGTATTTT. V is TRBV27 and J is TRBJ2-3; weak D call: TRBD2 (6 bases). V dropped 3 bases and J dropped 2 bases, with 12 bases sitting between them. This CDR3 region has 15 residues. The germline CDR1 and CDR2 sequences are MNHEY and SMNVEV (reference sequence).

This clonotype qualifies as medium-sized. The CDR3 region has the DNA TGTGCCACCAGTGGACTGGATTACAGGTCAAACACCGGGGAGCTGTTTTTT. As protein: CATSGLDYRSNTGELFF. This chain links TRBV24-1 with TRBJ2-2; weak D call: TRBD1 (5 bases). Germline loops: CDR1 KGHDR, CDR2 SFDVKD. V gave up 5 bases and J gave up 2 bases, with 17 bases separating them. This CDR3 is built from 17 residues.

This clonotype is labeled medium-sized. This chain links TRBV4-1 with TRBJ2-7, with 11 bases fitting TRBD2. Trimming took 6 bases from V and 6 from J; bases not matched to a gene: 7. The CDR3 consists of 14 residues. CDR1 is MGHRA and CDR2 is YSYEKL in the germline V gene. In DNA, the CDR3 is TGCGCCAGCAGACCTACTAGCGGGAGTGTCGAGCAGTACTTC. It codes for CASRPTSGSVEQYF.

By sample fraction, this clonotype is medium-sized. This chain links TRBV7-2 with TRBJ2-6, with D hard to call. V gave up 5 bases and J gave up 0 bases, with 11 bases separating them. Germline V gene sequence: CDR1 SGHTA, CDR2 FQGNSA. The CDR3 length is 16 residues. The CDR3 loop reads CASSRRSSSGANVLTF. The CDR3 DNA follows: TGTGCCAGCAGCCGAAGATCCAGCTCTGGGGCCAACGTCCTGACTTTC. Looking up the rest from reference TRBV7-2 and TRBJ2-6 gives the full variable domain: GAGVSQSPSNKVTEKGKDVELRCDPISGHTALYWYRQSLGQGLEFLIYFQGNSAPDKSGLPSDRFSAERTGGSVSTLTIQRTQQEDSAVYLCASSRRSSSGANVLTFGAGSRLTVL.

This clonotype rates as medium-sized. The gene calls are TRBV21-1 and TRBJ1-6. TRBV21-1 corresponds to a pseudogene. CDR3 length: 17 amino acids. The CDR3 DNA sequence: TGTGCCAGCAGCAGAGCAAGCATTCCTAACTATAATTCACCCCTCCACTTT. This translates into CASSRASIPNYNSPLHF.

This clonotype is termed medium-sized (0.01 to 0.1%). CDR3 loop: CASSSPDRPYTDTQYF. CDR3 DNA sequence: TGTGCCAGCAGCTCCCCGGACAGACCCTACACAGATACGCAGTATTTT. The rearrangement joins TRBV7-8 to TRBJ2-3; tentatively, D is TRBD1 (6 bases). Trimming pared 4 bases from V and 2 bases from J, leaving 16 bases between. This CDR3 has 16 amino acids. Looked up from germline, CDR1 is SGHVS and CDR2 is FQNEAQ.

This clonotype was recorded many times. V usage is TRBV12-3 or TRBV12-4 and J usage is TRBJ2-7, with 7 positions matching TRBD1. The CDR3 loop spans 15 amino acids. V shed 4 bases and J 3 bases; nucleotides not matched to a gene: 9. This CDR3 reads CASSSHRGPYYEQYF. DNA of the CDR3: TGTGCCAGCAGTTCGCACAGGGGTCCCTACTACGAGCAGTACTTC.

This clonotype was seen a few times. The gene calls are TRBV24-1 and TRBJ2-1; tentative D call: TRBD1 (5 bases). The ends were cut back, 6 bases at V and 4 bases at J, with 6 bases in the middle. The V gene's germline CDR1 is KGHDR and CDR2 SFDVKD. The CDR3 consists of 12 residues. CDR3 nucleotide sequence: TGTGCCACCAGTAACAGGTACAATGAGCAGTTCTTC. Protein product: CATSNRYNEQFF.

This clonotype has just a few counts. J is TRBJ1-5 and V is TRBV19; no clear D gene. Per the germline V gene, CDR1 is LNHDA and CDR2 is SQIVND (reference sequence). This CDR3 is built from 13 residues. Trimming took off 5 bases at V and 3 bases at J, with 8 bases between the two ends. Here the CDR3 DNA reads TGTGCCAGTAGTCACGGACTCAATCAGCCCCAGCATTTT. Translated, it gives CASSHGLNQPQHF.